A single sample is the source of the 25 T cell receptor beta chains below, sequenced in a study of technical replicates of blood from a few donors. Libraries were prepared by immunoSEQ multiplex PCR; TCRdb keeps only in-frame clonotypes and omits some of them. The sample shows some 48,000 clones, more than 85% of them seen only once. The sequenced material came from PBMCs. The receptors here all came from a human donor in good health. Some clones in this sample may be carry-over from other donors' samples.

The J gene is TRBJ2-7, the V gene TRBV5-4; D is perhaps TRBD1 (6 bases). The CDR3 covers 14 residues. CDR1 and CDR2 from the germline V gene are SGHNT and YYREEE (reference sequence). V lost 4 bases to trimming and J lost 2 bases, with 13 bases between them. The CDR3 sequence is CASSPQAGAYEQYF. In DNA, the CDR3 is TGTGCCAGCAGCCCCCAGGCAGGGGCCTACGAGCAGTACTTC.

The chain joins TRBV5-4 to TRBJ2-1; TRBD1 matches at 7 bases. There are 15 residues in the CDR3. Unmatched junction bases numbered 9, after V lost 9 bases and J lost 0 bases. CDR1 and CDR2 (germline): SGHNT, YYREEE (reference sequence). For the CDR3, the DNA is TGTGCCATCCGTGTTGGGGACAGCTCCTACAATGAGCAGTTCTTC. Encoded protein: CAIRVGDSSYNEQFF.

The rearrangement links TRBV6-6 to TRBJ1-2; D gene unclear. Trimming shortened V by 0 bases and J by 3 bases, and 14 bases separated the two germline ends. Germline V gene sequence: CDR1 MNHNY, CDR2 SVGAGI (reference sequence). CDR3 length equals 16 residues. The CDR3 DNA reads TGTGCCAGCAGTTACTCGACGGGAACGCGGGACTATGGCTACACCTTC. This gives the protein CASSYSTGTRDYGYTF.

The sample holds a few counts of this clone. The rearrangement links TRBV6-4 to TRBJ1-1; D uncertain. Trimming removed 3 bases from V and 7 bases from J, with 9 bases in between. CDR1 and CDR2 from the germline V gene are MRHNA and SNTAGT. CDR3 length: 12 amino acids. DNA for the CDR3: TGTGCCAGCAGTGAAACAGAGAGTGAAGCTTTCTTT. It codes for CASSETESEAFF.

This clone was seen once. The chain links TRBV4-1 to TRBJ2-7; TRBD1 matches at 7 bases. The V gene's germline CDR1 is MGHRA and CDR2 YSYEKL. The CDR3 has 15 residues. The trim removed 1 base at V and 3 bases at J, leaving 6 bases unmatched. CDR3 region: CASSQGQGWSYEQYF. The CDR3 DNA is TGCGCCAGCAGCCAAGGACAGGGCTGGAGCTACGAGCAGTACTTC.

J is TRBJ1-2 and V is TRBV7-9; 12 bases map to TRBD1. Germline V gene lookup returns CDR1 SEHNR and CDR2 FQNEAQ (reference sequence). The junction had 14 bases not matched to a gene; V was cut back by 5 bases and J by 7 bases. This CDR3 is built from 17 residues. In DNA form, the CDR3 reads TGTGCCAGCAGCGAGGCCGGGACAGGGGGCCTGAGGGGTGGCTACACCTTC. Protein sequence: CASSEAGTGGLRGGYTF.

This chain links TRBV18 with TRBJ1-1; D gene unclear. This CDR3 has 16 residues. From germline, CDR1 is KGHSH and CDR2 LQKENI. V dropped 4 bases and J dropped 2 bases, with 17 bases sitting between them. The CDR3 region has the DNA TGTGCCAGCTCACAGGACTTGGGTCAAGTAAACACTGAAGCTTTCTTT. It codes for CASSQDLGQVNTEAFF. Combining the CDR3 with reference TRBV18 and TRBJ1-1 gives the whole variable domain NAGVMQNPRHLVRRRGQEARLRCSPMKGHSHVYWYRQLPEEGLKFMVYLQKENIIDESGMPKERFSAEFPKEGPSILRIQQVVRGDSAAYFCASSQDLGQVNTEAFFGQGTRLTVV.

V and J are TRBV4-3 and TRBJ2-2, with a possible D match to TRBD2 (6 bases). The germline V and J ends were trimmed by 1 base and 7 bases, with 22 bases remaining between them. Per the germline V gene, CDR1 is LGHNA and CDR2 is YSLEER. CDR3 size: 18 residues. The CDR3 sequence: CASSQVFKEGRGVGELFF. The CDR3 DNA sequence: TGCGCCAGCAGCCAAGTGTTTAAGGAGGGCCGCGGGGTCGGGGAGCTGTTTTTT.

The table lists this clone with a count of one. The chain carries TRBV5-4 and TRBJ2-1; maybe TRBD2 (6 bases). CDR1 and CDR2 from the germline V gene are SGHNT and YYREEE (reference sequence). V was trimmed by 4 bases and J by 6 bases, leaving 17 bases between them. There are 15 residues in the CDR3. CDR3 in amino acids: CASSQKGGLINEQFF. In DNA form, the CDR3 reads TGTGCCAGCAGCCAAAAAGGAGGACTAATCAATGAGCAGTTCTTC.

DNA for the CDR3: TGTGCCTGGAGATCGGGACAGGGGACCAACTATGGCTACACCTTC. This translates into CAWRSGQGTNYGYTF. This chain joins TRBV30 and TRBJ1-2, with 10 bases that match TRBD1. The length of the CDR3 is 15 residues. CDR1 is GTSNPN and CDR2 is SVGIG in the germline V gene (reference sequence). The junction had 6 bases not matched to a gene; V was cut back by 3 bases and J by 2 bases. The variable domain in full, with the rest retrieved from reference TRBV30 and TRBJ1-2, is SQTIHQWPATLVQPVGSPLSLECTVEGTSNPNLYWYRQAAGRGLQLLFYSVGIGQISSEVPQNLSASRPQDRQFILSSKKLLLSDSGFYLCAWRSGQGTNYGYTFGSGTRLTVV.

The CDR3 DNA reads as TGCGCCAGCAGCCAAGACTGGGAGACTAGTTCCTACGAGCAGTACTTC. This translates into CASSQDWETSSYEQYF. The chain combines TRBV4-3 with TRBJ2-7; D possibly corresponds to TRBD2 (6 bases). Germline values: CDR1 LGHNA, CDR2 YSLEER. The CDR3 sequence is 16 residues long. V lost 0 bases and J 1 base, leaving 13 bases between the germline ends.

The V call is TRBV7-9, the J call TRBJ1-1, with a possible D match to TRBD1 (5 bases). The CDR3 runs 14 residues. Germline V gene sequence: CDR1 SEHNR, CDR2 FQNEAQ (reference sequence). V shed 5 bases and J shed 5 bases, with 15 bases lying between them. The CDR3 DNA sequence: TGTGCCAGCAGCCCGGGACGGGAGTGGACTGAAGCTTTCTTT. It specifies CASSPGREWTEAFF. Variable domain in full (rest from reference TRBV7-9 and TRBJ1-1): DTGVSQNPRHKITKRGQNVTFRCDPISEHNRLYWYRQTLGQGPEFLTYFQNEAQLEKSRLLSDRFSAERPKGSFSTLEIQRTEQGDSAMYLCASSPGREWTEAFFGQGTRLTVV.

V and J are TRBV6-6 and TRBJ2-5; no firm D call. CDR1 MNHNY and CDR2 SVGAGI come from the germline V gene (reference sequence). The CDR3 is made up of 12 amino acids. Trimming pared 6 bases from V and 5 bases from J, leaving 10 bases between. The CDR3 region is CASSPNAETQYF. In DNA form, the CDR3 reads TGTGCCAGCAGCCCCAACGCGGAGACCCAGTACTTC.

This chain joins TRBV29-1 and TRBJ1-1; possible D gene TRBD1, 5 bases. Trimming left V 7 bases short and J 4 bases short, with 16 bases between. This CDR3 has 13 amino acids. Germline V CDR1 and CDR2: SQVTM, ANQGSEA. The DNA of the CDR3 is TGCAGCGCGGAGGAGGGGCTGGGCACTGAAGCTTTCTTT. As protein: CSAEEGLGTEAFF.

The chain has TRBV5-1 and TRBJ2-7, with 10 bases that match TRBD1. Germline V CDR1 and CDR2: SGHRS, YFSETQ. Trimming removed 4 bases from V and 6 bases from J; junction bases left unmatched: 7. The length of the CDR3 is 14 residues. The CDR3 DNA reads TGCGCCAGCAGCGACCGGGACAGGGGTTCCGAGCAGTACTTC. Translating it yields CASSDRDRGSEQYF.

This CDR3 is CASSYRDSTEAFF. DNA of the CDR3: TGTGCCAGCAGCTATCGGGACAGTACTGAAGCTTTCTTT. V is TRBV7-9 and J is TRBJ1-1, with 7 bases aligning to TRBD1. The CDR3 is 13 amino acids. In germline, CDR1 is SEHNR, CDR2 FQNEAQ (reference sequence). V lost 4 bases to trimming and J lost 5 bases; unmatched junction nucleotides: 4.

The CDR3 sequence: CASSFGTGGQPQHF. The CDR3 DNA reads as TGTGCCAGCAGCTTTGGGACAGGGGGACAGCCCCAGCATTTT. The chain links TRBV7-2 to TRBJ1-5, with TRBD1 matching 11 bases. This CDR3 is built from 14 residues. Germline V gives CDR1 SGHTA, CDR2 FQGNSA. V was pared by 3 bases and J by 7 bases, with 2 bases of the junction left unmatched.

J is TRBJ2-3 and V is TRBV7-9; a weak D match, TRBD1 (5 bases). Trimming removed 1 base from V and 4 bases from J, with 9 bases in between. Germline V gene lookup returns CDR1 SEHNR and CDR2 FQNEAQ (reference sequence). The CDR3 extends over 14 amino acids. Here the CDR3 reads CASSLGQGADTQYF. CDR3 DNA sequence: TGTGCCAGCAGCTTAGGGCAGGGCGCAGATACGCAGTATTTT.

The chain joins TRBV7-9 to TRBJ2-1; 10 bases map to TRBD2. The V gene end was trimmed by 4 bases and the J gene end by 3 bases; junction bases not matched to a gene: 9. The CDR3 totals 17 residues. CDR1 and CDR2 (germline): SEHNR, FQNEAQ (reference sequence). DNA for the CDR3: TGTGCCAGCAGCTCCCCTCAAGCGGGAGGGCGCTACAATGAGCAGTTCTTC. Amino acid sequence: CASSSPQAGGRYNEQFF.

CDR3 region: CASSLGPGTGTNTEAFF. CDR3 DNA: TGCGCCAGCAGCTTGGGTCCCGGGACAGGGACGAACACTGAAGCTTTCTTT. V usage is TRBV5-1 and J usage is TRBJ1-1; the match to TRBD1 covers 9 bases. The trim removed 0 bases at V and 1 base at J, leaving 7 bases unmatched. There are 17 residues in the CDR3. Germline assignment: CDR1 SGHRS and CDR2 YFSETQ.

This rearrangement joins TRBV5-4 to TRBJ1-2; 8 nucleotides agree with TRBD1. V lost 3 bases and J lost 6; bases outside the gene matches: 13. The germline V gene has CDR1 SGHNT and CDR2 YYREEE (reference sequence). The CDR3 covers 16 residues. CDR3 sequence reads: CASSSGTGPKADGYTF. The CDR3 bases are TGTGCCAGCAGCTCCGGGACAGGCCCCAAAGCGGATGGCTACACCTTC.

The J gene is TRBJ2-7, the V gene TRBV2; 11 bases match TRBD2. Trimming at V came to 6 bases and at J to 6 bases, leaving 7 bases not matched to a gene. The CDR3 loop spans 14 amino acids. The V gene's germline CDR1 is SNHLY and CDR2 FYNNEI. Here the CDR3 reads CASSASSGRSEQYF. The CDR3 bases are TGTGCCAGCAGCGCATCTAGCGGGAGGAGCGAGCAGTACTTC.

The J gene is TRBJ1-2, the V gene TRBV6-1, with 9 nucleotides matching TRBD1. The V and J ends lost 5 bases and 4 bases, in that order; junction bases with no gene match: 2. The CDR3 is 13 residues long. Germline V CDR1 and CDR2: MNHNS, SASEGT. The CDR3 region has the DNA TGTGCCAGCAGTCAGGACAGGGGCTATGGCTACACCTTC. This encodes CASSQDRGYGYTF.

This clone occurred a few times. J is TRBJ2-3 and V is TRBV2; 7 positions match TRBD2. CDR1 SNHLY and CDR2 FYNNEI come from the germline V gene. This CDR3 is built from 13 residues. V dropped 8 bases and J dropped 2; count of bases not matched to a gene: 4. CDR3 loop: CASPGTNTDTQYF. The CDR3 nucleotides read TGTGCCAGCCCCGGGACTAACACAGATACGCAGTATTTT.

The rearrangement links TRBV7-3 to TRBJ2-1; TRBD1 aligns across 11 bases. Germline V gene data show CDR1 as SGHTA and CDR2 as FQGTGA. Losses at the gene ends were 2 bases for V and 7 bases for J; bases not matched to a gene: 7. The CDR3 totals 16 residues. CDR3 protein: CASSLSGTGGENEQFF. DNA of the CDR3: TGTGCCAGCAGCTTATCCGGGACAGGGGGGGAGAATGAGCAGTTCTTC.